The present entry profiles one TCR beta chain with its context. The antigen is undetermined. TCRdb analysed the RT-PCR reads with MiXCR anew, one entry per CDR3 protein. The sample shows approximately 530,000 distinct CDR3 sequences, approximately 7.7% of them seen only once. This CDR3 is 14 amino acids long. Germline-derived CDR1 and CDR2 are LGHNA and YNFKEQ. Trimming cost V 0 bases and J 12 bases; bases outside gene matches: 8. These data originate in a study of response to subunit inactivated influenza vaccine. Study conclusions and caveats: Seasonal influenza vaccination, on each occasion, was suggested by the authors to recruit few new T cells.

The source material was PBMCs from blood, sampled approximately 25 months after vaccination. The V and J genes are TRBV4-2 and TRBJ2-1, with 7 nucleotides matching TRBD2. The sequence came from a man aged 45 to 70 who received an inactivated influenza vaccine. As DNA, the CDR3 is TGTGCCAGCAGCCAAGATCCAGGGAGGGACGGGCAGTTCTTC. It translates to CASSQDPGRDGQFF.